This TCR beta chain was sequenced in a study of control samples from healthy donors and cancer patients. Only in-frame clones appear in the TCRdb table, and some are missing; sequencing was by immunoSEQ multiplex PCR. The sample lists about 85,000 clones, around nine tenths occurring once. This CDR3 comprises 14 residues. CDR1 MRHNA and CDR2 SNTAGT come from the germline V gene. Trimming removed 5 bases from V and 5 bases from J; junction bases left unmatched: 2. The receptor's source is a young woman in good health. The sequenced sample was blood. The chain is built from TRBV6-4 and TRBJ2-2; 10 bases agree with TRBD2. The CDR3 DNA follows: TGTGCCAGCAGTCCGGGACTAGCGACCGGGGAGCTGTTTTTT. Amino acids: CASSPGLATGELFF.